The 11 T cell receptor beta chains below were found in one sample sequenced in a study of OX40 agonist ivuxolimab in advanced cancers. Libraries were prepared by immunoSEQ multiplex PCR; TCRdb keeps only in-frame clonotypes and omits some of them. The sample has tens of thousands of clones, roughly 88% seen once. Material: CD4+ or CD8+ T cells sorted from blood, obtained in a trial of the OX40 agonist ivuxolimab. The receptors come from an adult with an advanced solid tumor such as melanoma, head and neck, liver or kidney cancer.

The rearrangement uses TRBV5-1 and TRBJ1-2, with D unresolved. V lost 4 bases and J lost 0, with 7 bases in between. The length of the CDR3 is 13 residues. In germline, CDR1 is SGHRS, CDR2 YFSETQ. Here the CDR3 DNA reads TGCGCCAGCAGCCCCGATACTAACTATGGCTACACCTTC. This translates into CASSPDTNYGYTF.

This clone has a single count. The rearrangement links TRBV25-1 to TRBJ1-5; D is possibly TRBD1 (5 bases). Deletions cut 1 base from V and 0 bases from J, with 13 bases between. CDR1 MGHDK and CDR2 SYGVNS come from the germline V gene. The CDR3 loop spans 17 amino acids. The CDR3 bases are TGTGCCAGCAGTGAATCAGGGCGTGGGAATAGCAATCAGCCCCAGCATTTT. Amino acid sequence: CASSESGRGNSNQPQHF.

This clone has only a few counts. The gene calls are TRBV14 and TRBJ1-2; D is unresolved. CDR1 SGHDN and CDR2 FVKESK come from the germline V gene. CDR3 size: 13 residues. The V end was cut by 1 base, the J end by 4 bases, with 7 bases between. CDR3 loop: CASSQGTAYGYTF. The CDR3 DNA reads as TGTGCCAGCAGCCAAGGGACGGCCTATGGCTACACCTTC.

This clone was counted once. CDR3 region: CASSPWEGTSPLHF. The CDR3, as DNA: TGTGCCAGCTCACCATGGGAGGGGACTTCACCCCTCCACTTT. The V gene is TRBV18, the J gene TRBJ1-6; a weak D match, TRBD1 (5 bases). The CDR3 is made up of 14 amino acids. CDR1 is KGHSH, CDR2 LQKENI, per germline. V dropped 2 bases and J dropped 9 bases, with 11 bases sitting between them.

The rearrangement joins TRBV4-1 to TRBJ1-1; no reliable D call. V lost 4 bases and J lost 4, with 10 bases in between. The CDR3 is 13 amino acids. Germline V gene lookup returns CDR1 MGHRA and CDR2 YSYEKL. The CDR3 bases are TGCGCCAGCAGCCGCGGGCAGAGCACTGAAGCTTTCTTT. Residues: CASSRGQSTEAFF.

The chain recombines TRBV6-5 with TRBJ2-3; TRBD2 matches 7 bases. The V gene end was trimmed by 4 bases and the J gene end by 3 bases; junction bases not matched to a gene: 10. The CDR3 is 16 amino acids. Germline V gene lookup returns CDR1 MNHEY and CDR2 SVGAGI. The CDR3 nucleotides are TGTGCCAGCAGTTTGACGGGGGGAGGGTTAACAGATACGCAGTATTTT. Its protein product is CASSLTGGGLTDTQYF.

This chain uses TRBV11-2 with TRBJ2-1; no clear D. The germline V gene has CDR1 SGHAT and CDR2 FQNNGV. This CDR3 region has 11 residues. The germline V and J ends were trimmed by 8 bases and 7 bases, with 9 bases remaining between them. CDR3 sequence (DNA): TGTGCCAGCGGCTGGGGTAATGAGCAGTTCTTC. It codes for CASGWGNEQFF. Drawing the rest from reference TRBV11-2 and TRBJ2-1, the complete variable domain is EAGVAQSPRYKIIEKRQSVAFWCNPISGHATLYWYQQILGQGPKLLIQFQNNGVVDDSQLPKDRFSAERLKGVDSTLKIQPAKLEDSAVYLCASGWGNEQFFGPGTRLTVL.

The chain carries TRBV4-3 and TRBJ2-7, with 9 bases aligning to TRBD1. The CDR3 loop spans 14 amino acids. V shed 5 bases, J shed 3 bases, and the junction held 5 bases outside the gene matches. CDR1 is LGHNA and CDR2 is YSLEER in the germline V gene. CDR3 amino acids: CASSSRQGDYEQYF. The CDR3 DNA sequence: TGCGCCAGCAGCTCCAGACAGGGGGACTACGAGCAGTACTTC.

The J gene is TRBJ1-4, the V gene TRBV7-2; 9 bases are a match to TRBD1. Germline assignment: CDR1 SGHTA and CDR2 FQGNSA. CDR3 size: 15 residues. The ends lost 5 bases at V and 7 bases at J; junction bases unmatched: 8. The CDR3 region has the DNA TGTGCCAGCAGCAAGGACAGGGGACTGGGTGAAAAACTGTTTTTT. Translating it yields CASSKDRGLGEKLFF.

The chain combines TRBV5-1 with TRBJ1-1; no clear D gene. This CDR3 contains 12 residues. V lost 5 bases and J 1 base, leaving 6 bases between the germline ends. CDR1 and CDR2 (germline): SGHRS, YFSETQ. CDR3 DNA: TGCGCCAGCAGGATCAAGAACACTGAAGCTTTCTTT. Its protein is CASRIKNTEAFF.

The chain has TRBV5-6 and TRBJ1-2; D gene ambiguous. Germline V lookup: CDR1 SGHDT, CDR2 YYEEEE. The CDR3 spans 10 residues. V shed 2 bases and J shed 6 bases, with 2 bases lying between them. The CDR3 DNA is TGTGCCAGCAGCTTAAATGGCTACACCTTC. This codes for CASSLNGYTF. The full variable domain, completed using reference TRBV5-6 and TRBJ1-2, is DAGVTQSPTHLIKTRGQQVTLRCSPKSGHDTVSWYQQALGQGPQFIFQYYEEEERQRGNFPDRFSGHQFPNYSSELNVNALLLGDSALYLCASSLNGYTFGSGTRLTVV.